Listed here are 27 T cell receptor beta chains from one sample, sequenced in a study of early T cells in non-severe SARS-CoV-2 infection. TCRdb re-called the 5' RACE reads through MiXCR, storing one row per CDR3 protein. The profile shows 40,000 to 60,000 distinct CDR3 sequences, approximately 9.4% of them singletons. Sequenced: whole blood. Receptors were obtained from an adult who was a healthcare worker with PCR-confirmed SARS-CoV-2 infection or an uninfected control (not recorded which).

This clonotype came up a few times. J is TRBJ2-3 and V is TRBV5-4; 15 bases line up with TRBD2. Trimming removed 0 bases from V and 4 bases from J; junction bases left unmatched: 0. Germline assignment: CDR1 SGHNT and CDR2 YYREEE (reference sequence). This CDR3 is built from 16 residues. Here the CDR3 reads CASSLGTSGRADTQYF. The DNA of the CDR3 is TGTGCCAGCAGCTTGGGGACTAGCGGGAGGGCAGATACGCAGTATTTT. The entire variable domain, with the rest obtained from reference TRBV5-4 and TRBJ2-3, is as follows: ETGVTQSPTHLIKTRGQQVTLRCSSQSGHNTVSWYQQALGQGPQFIFQYYREEENGRGNFPPRFSGLQFPNYSSELNVNALELDDSALYLCASSLGTSGRADTQYFGPGTRLTVL.

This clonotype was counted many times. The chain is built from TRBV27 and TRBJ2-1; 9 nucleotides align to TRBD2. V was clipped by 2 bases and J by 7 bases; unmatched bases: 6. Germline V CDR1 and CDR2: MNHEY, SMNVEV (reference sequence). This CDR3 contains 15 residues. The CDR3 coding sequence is TGTGCCAGCAGTTTAATTGGACTAGCGATAAATGAGCAGTTCTTC. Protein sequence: CASSLIGLAINEQFF.

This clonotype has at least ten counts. CDR3 sequence: CASSLSPNQPQHF. The DNA for the CDR3 is TGTGCCAGCAGTTTATCCCCCAATCAGCCCCAGCATTTT. V and J are TRBV28 and TRBJ1-5, with unresolved D. The CDR3 totals 13 residues. Germline loops: CDR1 MDHEN, CDR2 SYDVKM. Trimming cost V 1 base and J 3 bases, with 4 bases left between them. The whole variable domain, filled in from reference TRBV28 and TRBJ1-5, reads DVKVTQSSRYLVKRTGEKVFLECVQDMDHENMFWYRQDPGLGLRLIYFSYDVKMKEKGDIPEGYSVSREKKERFSLILESASTNQTSMYLCASSLSPNQPQHFGDGTRLSIL.

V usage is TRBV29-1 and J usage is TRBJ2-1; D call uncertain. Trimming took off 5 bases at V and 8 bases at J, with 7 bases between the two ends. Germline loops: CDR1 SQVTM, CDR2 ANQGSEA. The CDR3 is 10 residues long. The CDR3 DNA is TGCAGCGTTCACAGCTATGAGCAGTTCTTC. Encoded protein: CSVHSYEQFF.

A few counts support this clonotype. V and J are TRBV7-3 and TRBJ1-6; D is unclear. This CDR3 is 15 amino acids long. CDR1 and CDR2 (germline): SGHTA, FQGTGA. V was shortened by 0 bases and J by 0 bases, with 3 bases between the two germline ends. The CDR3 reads CASSLTGSYNSPLHF. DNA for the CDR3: TGTGCCAGCAGCTTAACAGGCTCCTATAATTCACCCCTCCACTTT.

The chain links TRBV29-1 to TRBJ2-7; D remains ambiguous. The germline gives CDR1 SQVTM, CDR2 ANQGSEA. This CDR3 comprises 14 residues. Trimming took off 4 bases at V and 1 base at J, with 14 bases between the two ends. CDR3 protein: CSVVPGTESYEQYF. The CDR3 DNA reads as TGCAGCGTTGTTCCTGGCACGGAATCCTACGAGCAGTACTTC.

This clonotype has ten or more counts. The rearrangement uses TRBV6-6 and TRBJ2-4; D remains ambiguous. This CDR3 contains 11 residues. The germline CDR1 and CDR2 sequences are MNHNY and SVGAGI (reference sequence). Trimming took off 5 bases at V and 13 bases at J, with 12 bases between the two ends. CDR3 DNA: TGTGCCAGCAGTGAACAAGGCGAACAGTACTTC. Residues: CASSEQGEQYF.

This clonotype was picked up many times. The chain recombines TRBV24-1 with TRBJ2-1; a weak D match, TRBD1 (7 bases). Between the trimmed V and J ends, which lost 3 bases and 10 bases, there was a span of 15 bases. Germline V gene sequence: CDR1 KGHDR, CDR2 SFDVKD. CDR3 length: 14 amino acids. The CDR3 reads CATSDPQGTEEQFF. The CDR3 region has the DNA TGTGCCACCAGTGATCCACAGGGGACTGAAGAGCAGTTCTTC.

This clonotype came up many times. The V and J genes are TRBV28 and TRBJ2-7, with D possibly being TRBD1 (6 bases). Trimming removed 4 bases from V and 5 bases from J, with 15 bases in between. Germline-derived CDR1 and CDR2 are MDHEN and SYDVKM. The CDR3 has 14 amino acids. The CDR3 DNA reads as TGTGCCAGCAGTTACCGACAGGAAACGGACGAGCAGTACTTC. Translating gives CASSYRQETDEQYF. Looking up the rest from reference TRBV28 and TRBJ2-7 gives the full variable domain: DVKVTQSSRYLVKRTGEKVFLECVQDMDHENMFWYRQDPGLGLRLIYFSYDVKMKEKGDIPEGYSVSREKKERFSLILESASTNQTSMYLCASSYRQETDEQYFGPGTRLTVT.

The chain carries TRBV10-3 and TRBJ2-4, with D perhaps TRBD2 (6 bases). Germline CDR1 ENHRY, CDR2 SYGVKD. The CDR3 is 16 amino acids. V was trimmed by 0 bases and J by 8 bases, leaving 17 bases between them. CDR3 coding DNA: TGTGCCATCAGTGAGTCGACCTCCTCGGGAGAGGACATTCAGTACTTC. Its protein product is CAISESTSSGEDIQYF.

The DNA of the CDR3 is TGTGCCAGCAGCCCCGGATTAGGGGAAGCTTTCTTT. Its protein product is CASSPGLGEAFF. This sequence joins TRBV7-2 and TRBJ1-1; D is ambiguous. CDR1 and CDR2 (germline): SGHTA, FQGNSA. V was shortened by 5 bases and J by 8 bases, with 12 bases between the two germline ends. The CDR3 totals 12 residues.

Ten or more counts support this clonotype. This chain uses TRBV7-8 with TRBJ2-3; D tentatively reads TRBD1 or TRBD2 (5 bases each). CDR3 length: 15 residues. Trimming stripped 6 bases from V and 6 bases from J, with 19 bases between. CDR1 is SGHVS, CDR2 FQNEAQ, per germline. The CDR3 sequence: CASRNWDAPLDTQYF. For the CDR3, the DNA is TGTGCCAGCAGGAACTGGGACGCCCCACTGGATACGCAGTATTTT.

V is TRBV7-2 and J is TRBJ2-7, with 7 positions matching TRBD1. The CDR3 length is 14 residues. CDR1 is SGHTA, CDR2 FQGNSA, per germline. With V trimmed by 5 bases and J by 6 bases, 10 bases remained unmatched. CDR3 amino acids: CASSEQGYYVEQYF. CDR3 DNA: TGTGCCAGCAGCGAACAGGGGTACTACGTCGAGCAGTACTTC.

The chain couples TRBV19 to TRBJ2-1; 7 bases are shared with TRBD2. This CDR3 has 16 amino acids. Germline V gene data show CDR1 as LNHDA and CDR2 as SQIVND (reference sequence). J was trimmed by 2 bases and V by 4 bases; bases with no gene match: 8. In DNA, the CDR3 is TGTGCCAGTAGTAGATCCAGCGGGGCACCCTACAATGAGCAGTTCTTC. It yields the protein CASSRSSGAPYNEQFF.

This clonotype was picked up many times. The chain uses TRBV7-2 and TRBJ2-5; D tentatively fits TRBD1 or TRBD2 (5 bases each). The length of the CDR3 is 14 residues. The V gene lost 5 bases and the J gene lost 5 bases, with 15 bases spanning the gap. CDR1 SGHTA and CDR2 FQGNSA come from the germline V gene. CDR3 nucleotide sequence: TGTGCCAGCAGCCCGGGACGCCTGGAGGAGACCCAGTACTTC. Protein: CASSPGRLEETQYF.

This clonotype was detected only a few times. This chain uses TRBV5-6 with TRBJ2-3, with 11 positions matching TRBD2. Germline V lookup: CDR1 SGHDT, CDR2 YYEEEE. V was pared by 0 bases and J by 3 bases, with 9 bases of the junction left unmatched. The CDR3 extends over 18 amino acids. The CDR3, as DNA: TGTGCCAGCAGCTTGGCGGGGGCTAGCGGGAGGCAGACAGATACGCAGTATTTT. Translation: CASSLAGASGRQTDTQYF.

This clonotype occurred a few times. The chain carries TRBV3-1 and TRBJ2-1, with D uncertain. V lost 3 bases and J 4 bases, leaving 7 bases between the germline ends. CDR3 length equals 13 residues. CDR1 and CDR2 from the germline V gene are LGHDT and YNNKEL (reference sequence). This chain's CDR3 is CASSHGRYNEQFF. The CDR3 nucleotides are TGTGCCAGCAGCCACGGCAGATACAATGAGCAGTTCTTC.

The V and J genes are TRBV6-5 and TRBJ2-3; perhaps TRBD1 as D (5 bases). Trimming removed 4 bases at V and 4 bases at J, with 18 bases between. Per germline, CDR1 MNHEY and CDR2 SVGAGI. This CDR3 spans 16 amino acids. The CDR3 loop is CASSSHRQTRADTQYF. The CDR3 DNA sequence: TGTGCCAGCAGTTCCCACCGGCAGACCAGGGCAGATACGCAGTATTTT.

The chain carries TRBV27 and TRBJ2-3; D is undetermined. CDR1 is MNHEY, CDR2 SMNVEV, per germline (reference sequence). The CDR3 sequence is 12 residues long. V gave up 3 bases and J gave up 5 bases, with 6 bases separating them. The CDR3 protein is CASSFIGDTQYF. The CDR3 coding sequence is TGTGCCAGCAGTTTTATCGGAGATACGCAGTATTTT.

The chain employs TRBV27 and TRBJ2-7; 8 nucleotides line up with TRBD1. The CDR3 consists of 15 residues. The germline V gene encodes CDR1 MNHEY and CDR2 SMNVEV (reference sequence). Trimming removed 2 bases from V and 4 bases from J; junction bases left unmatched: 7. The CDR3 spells CASSLRTGRRYEQYF. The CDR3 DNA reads TGTGCCAGCAGTTTACGGACAGGGAGGAGGTACGAGCAGTACTTC.

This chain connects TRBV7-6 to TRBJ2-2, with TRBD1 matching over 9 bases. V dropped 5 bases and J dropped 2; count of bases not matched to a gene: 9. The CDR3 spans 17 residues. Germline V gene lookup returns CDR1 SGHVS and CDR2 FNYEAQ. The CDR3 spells CASSQRGTGINTGELFF. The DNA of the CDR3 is TGTGCCAGCAGCCAACGAGGGACAGGGATCAACACCGGGGAGCTGTTTTTT.

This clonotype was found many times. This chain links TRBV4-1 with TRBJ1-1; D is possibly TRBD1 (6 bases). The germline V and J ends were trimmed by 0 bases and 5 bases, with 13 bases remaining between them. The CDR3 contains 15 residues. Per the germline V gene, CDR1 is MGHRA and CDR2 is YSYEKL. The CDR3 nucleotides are TGCGCCAGCAGCCAAGATGTCCAGGGGCGGACTGAAGCTTTCTTT. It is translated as CASSQDVQGRTEAFF.

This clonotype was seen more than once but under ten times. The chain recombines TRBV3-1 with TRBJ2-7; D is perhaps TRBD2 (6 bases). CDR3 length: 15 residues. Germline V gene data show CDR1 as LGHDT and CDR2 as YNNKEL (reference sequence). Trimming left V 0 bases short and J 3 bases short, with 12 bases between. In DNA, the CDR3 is TGTGCCAGCAGCCAAGACCCGGGACTCCGCTACGAGCAGTACTTC. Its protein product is CASSQDPGLRYEQYF.

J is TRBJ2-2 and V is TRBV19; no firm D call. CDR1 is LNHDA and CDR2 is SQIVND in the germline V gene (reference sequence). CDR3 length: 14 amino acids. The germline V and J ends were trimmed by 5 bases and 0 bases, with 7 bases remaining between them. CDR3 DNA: TGTGCCAGTAGTGGGATGGCGAACACCGGGGAGCTGTTTTTT. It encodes CASSGMANTGELFF.

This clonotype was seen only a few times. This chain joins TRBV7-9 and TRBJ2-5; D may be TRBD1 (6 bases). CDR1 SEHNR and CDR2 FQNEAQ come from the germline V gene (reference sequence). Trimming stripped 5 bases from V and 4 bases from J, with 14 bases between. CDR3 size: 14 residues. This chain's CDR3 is CASSRDTGPETQYF. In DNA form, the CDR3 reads TGTGCCAGCAGCCGAGATACAGGGCCAGAGACCCAGTACTTC.

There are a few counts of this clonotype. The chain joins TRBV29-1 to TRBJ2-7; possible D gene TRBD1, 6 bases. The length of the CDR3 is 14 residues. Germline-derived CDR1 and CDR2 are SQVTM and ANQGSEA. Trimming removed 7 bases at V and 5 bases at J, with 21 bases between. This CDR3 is CSAVDGTRTDEQYF. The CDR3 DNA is TGCAGCGCCGTAGACGGGACCCGGACAGACGAGCAGTACTTC.

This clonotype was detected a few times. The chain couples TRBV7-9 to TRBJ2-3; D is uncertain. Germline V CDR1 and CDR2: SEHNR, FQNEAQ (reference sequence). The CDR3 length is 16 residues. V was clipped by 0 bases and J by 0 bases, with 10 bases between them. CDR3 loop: CASSLAPTESTDTQYF. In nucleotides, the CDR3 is TGTGCCAGCAGCTTAGCGCCTACAGAAAGCACAGATACGCAGTATTTT.